These 7 T cell receptor beta chains share one sample of origin, sequenced in a study of response to subunit inactivated influenza vaccine. TCRdb passed the RT-PCR reads through MiXCR, listing each CDR3 protein once. The data show about 300,000 distinct CDR3 sequences, over 20% seen once. The source was PBMCs from blood, collected 21 months after vaccination. Source of these receptors: a man aged 50 to 75 who received an inactivated influenza vaccine.

V gene TRBV12-3 or TRBV12-4 combines with J gene TRBJ2-7; TRBD1 matches at 7 bases. The V segment lost 3 bases and the J segment 0 bases; nucleotides outside the gene matches: 5. The CDR3 is 15 amino acids. The CDR3 DNA reads TGTGCCAGCAGTTTTTACAGGACAGGCTCCTACGAGCAGTACTTC. Its translation: CASSFYRTGSYEQYF.

At least ten counts were recorded for this clonotype. The V call is TRBV6-1, the J call TRBJ1-1; no definite D call. The CDR3 has 13 residues. The germline V gene encodes CDR1 MNHNS and CDR2 SASEGT. V was clipped by 3 bases and J by 1 base, with 6 bases between them. CDR3 in DNA: TGTGCCAGCAGTGACCCTCCGAACACTGAAGCTTTCTTT. Amino acids: CASSDPPNTEAFF.

The chain carries TRBV4-1 and TRBJ1-2; 8 bases are shared with TRBD1. J gave up 3 bases and V 4 bases, and 7 bases lay outside the gene matches. From germline, CDR1 is MGHRA and CDR2 YSYEKL. The CDR3 length is 15 residues. The CDR3 spells CASSPEGRGHYGYTF. The CDR3 region has the DNA TGCGCCAGCAGCCCCGAGGGCAGGGGGCACTATGGCTACACCTTC.

This clonotype was counted a few times. CDR3 sequence reads: CASSVTPGLYGYTF. CDR3 nucleotides: TGTGCCAGCAGCGTCACTCCAGGGCTCTATGGCTACACCTTC. The rearrangement uses TRBV7-2 and TRBJ1-2, with D possibly being TRBD1 (5 bases). V was shortened by 5 bases and J by 4 bases, with 14 bases between the two germline ends. Germline lookup yields CDR1 SGHTA and CDR2 FQGNSA. The CDR3 loop spans 14 amino acids.

This clonotype occurred a few times. The chain employs TRBV20-1 and TRBJ1-4; a weak D match, TRBD1 (5 bases). CDR3 length equals 17 residues. Trimming cost V 4 bases and J 2 bases, with 20 bases left between them. Germline V gene data show CDR1 as DFQATT and CDR2 as SNEGSKA (reference sequence). The CDR3 loop reads CSATHPRRDPTNEKLFF. The CDR3 region has the DNA TGCAGTGCTACTCACCCCCGCCGGGACCCCACTAATGAAAAACTGTTTTTT.

The chain couples TRBV29-1 to TRBJ1-1; weak D call: TRBD1 (5 bases). Trimming cost V 6 bases and J 5 bases, with 16 bases left between them. This CDR3 spans 13 amino acids. The germline CDR1 and CDR2 sequences are SQVTM and ANQGSEA. CDR3 region: CSVERGIQTEAFF. The CDR3 region has the DNA TGCAGCGTCGAACGGGGGATACAAACTGAAGCTTTCTTT. The complete variable domain, with remaining parts taken from reference TRBV29-1 and TRBJ1-1, reads SAVISQKPSRDICQRGTSLTIQCQVDSQVTMMFWYRQQPGQSLTLIATANQGSEATYESGFVIDKFPISRPNLTFSTLTVSNMSPEDSSIYLCSVERGIQTEAFFGQGTRLTVV.

This chain links TRBV5-1 with TRBJ1-2; 8 bases are a match to TRBD1. Germline loops: CDR1 SGHRS, CDR2 YFSETQ. The CDR3 has 15 amino acids. The trim removed 0 bases at V and 4 bases at J, leaving 5 bases unmatched. This CDR3 is CASSLGQGISYGYTF. CDR3 nucleotides: TGCGCCAGCAGCTTGGGACAGGGGATTTCCTATGGCTACACCTTC. The full variable domain, completed using reference TRBV5-1 and TRBJ1-2, is KAGVTQTPRYLIKTRGQQVTLSCSPISGHRSVSWYQQTPGQGLQFLFEYFSETQRNKGNFPGRFSGRQFSNSRSEMNVSTLELGDSALYLCASSLGQGISYGYTFGSGTRLTVV.